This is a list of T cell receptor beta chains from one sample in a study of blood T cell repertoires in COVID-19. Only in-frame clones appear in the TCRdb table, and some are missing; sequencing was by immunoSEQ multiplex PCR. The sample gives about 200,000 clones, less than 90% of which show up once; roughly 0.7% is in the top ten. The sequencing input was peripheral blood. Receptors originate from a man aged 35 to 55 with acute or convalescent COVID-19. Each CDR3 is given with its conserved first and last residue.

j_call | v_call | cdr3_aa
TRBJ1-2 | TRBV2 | CASHRGGGYTF
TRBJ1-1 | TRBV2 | CASRLGDQPTEAFF
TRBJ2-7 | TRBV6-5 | CASRPPGQGPYEQYF
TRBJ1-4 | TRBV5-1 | CASSLDYPEKLFF
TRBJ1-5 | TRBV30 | CAWDMTGGRQPQHF
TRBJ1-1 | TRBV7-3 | CASSPIGARGYENTEAFF
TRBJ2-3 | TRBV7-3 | CASSPSPGRTPDTQYF
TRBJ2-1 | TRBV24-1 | CATSDSQLAGGPYEQFF
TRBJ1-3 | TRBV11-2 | CASSLGPGQNTIYF
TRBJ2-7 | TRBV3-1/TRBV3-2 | CASSQAGLHGEQYF
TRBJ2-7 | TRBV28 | CASSYQSGRLYEQYF
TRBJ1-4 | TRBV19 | CASSIGDRGKANEKLFF
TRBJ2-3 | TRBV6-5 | CASSYSGKDTQYF
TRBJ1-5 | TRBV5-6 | CASSLGHRGINQPQHF
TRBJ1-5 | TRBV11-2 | CASSLDRYQPQHF
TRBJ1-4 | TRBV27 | CASSLSGTGGKKLFF
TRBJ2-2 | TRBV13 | CASSPETSGKTGELFF